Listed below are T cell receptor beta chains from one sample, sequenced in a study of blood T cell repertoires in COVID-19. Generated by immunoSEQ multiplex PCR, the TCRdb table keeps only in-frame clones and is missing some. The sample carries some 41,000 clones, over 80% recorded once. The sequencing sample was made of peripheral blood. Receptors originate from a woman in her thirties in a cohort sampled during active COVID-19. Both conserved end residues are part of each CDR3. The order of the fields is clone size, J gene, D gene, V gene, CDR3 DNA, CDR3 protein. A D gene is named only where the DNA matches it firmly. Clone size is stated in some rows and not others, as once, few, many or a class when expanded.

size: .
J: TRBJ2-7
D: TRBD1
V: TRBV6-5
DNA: TGTGCCAGCAGATCTGGACAGGGGCGAGTTTACGAGCAGTACTTC
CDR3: CASRSGQGRVYEQYF

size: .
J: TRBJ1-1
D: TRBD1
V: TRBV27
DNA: TGTGCCAGCAGTTCGCCCCCCGGGACAGTCAACACTGAAGCTTTCTTT
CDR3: CASSSPPGTVNTEAFF

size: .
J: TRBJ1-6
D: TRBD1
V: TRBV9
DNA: TGTGCCAGCAGCGTAACAGGGGTTAATTCACCCCTCCACTTT
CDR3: CASSVTGVNSPLHF

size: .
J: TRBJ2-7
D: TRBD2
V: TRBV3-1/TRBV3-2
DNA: TGTGCCAGCAGCCAAGTGGGAGCGGGGCCCTCCTACGAGCAGTACTTC
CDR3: CASSQVGAGPSYEQYF

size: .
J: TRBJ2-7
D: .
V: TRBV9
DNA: TGTGCCAGCAGCGTAACGGACAGTGCCCACGAGCAGTACTTC
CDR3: CASSVTDSAHEQYF

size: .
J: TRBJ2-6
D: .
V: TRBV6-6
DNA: TGTGCCAGCAGTTACGAGGGTATCTCTGGGGCCAACGTCCTGACTTTC
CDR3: CASSYEGISGANVLTF

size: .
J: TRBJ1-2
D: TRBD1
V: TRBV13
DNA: TGTGCCAGCGCTCTGGACAGGGAGCGTGGCTACACCTTC
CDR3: CASALDRERGYTF

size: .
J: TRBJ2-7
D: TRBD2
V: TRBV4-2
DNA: TGTGCCAGCAGCCAAGATCATGATAGCGGGGGCTCCTACGAGCAGTACTTC
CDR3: CASSQDHDSGGSYEQYF

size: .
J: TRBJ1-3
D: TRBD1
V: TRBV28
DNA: TGTGCCAGCACCAACCAGGGGCAGGGGGAAAACACCATATATTTT
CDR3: CASTNQGQGENTIYF

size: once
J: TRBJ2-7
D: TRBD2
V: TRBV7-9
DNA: TGTGCCAGCAGCTTAGATGCTAGCGGGAGCCGGCGGGAGCAGTACTTC
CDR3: CASSLDASGSRREQYF

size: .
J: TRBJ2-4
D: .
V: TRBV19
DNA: TGTGCCAGTAGTATAATGGGGGGCAAAAACATTCAGTACTTC
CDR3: CASSIMGGKNIQYF

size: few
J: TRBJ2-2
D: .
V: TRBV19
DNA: TGTGCCAGTAGTATTAGTGAGGCCGGGGAGCTGTTTTTT
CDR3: CASSISEAGELFF

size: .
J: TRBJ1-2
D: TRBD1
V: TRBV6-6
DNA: TGTGCCAGCAGCGACCCGGGACAGCTCTATGGCTACACCTTC
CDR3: CASSDPGQLYGYTF

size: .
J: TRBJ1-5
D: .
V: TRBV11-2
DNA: TGTGCCAGCAGCTTATATGGTGGAGGGATCCATCAGCCCCAGCATTTT
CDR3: CASSLYGGGIHQPQHF

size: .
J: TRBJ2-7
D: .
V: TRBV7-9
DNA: TGTGCCAGCAGCTTAGAGACACCTGTCCTGAACTTC
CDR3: CASSLETPVLNF

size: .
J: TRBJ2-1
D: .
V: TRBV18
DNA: TGTGCCAGCTCACGGGGACTTGAGGATGAGCAGTTCTTC
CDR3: CASSRGLEDEQFF

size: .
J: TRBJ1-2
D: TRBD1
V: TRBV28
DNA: TGTGCCAGCAGTCACCTACCGCAGGGGGCTGATCGCTACACCTTC
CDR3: CASSHLPQGADRYTF

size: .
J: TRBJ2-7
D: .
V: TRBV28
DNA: TGTGCCAGCGCGCTAGGGGTCGGGAGAGAGCAGTACTTC
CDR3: CASALGVGREQYF

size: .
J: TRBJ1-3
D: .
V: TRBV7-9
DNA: TGTGCCAGCAGTCCAGTCCTTCCGGGGGGAAACACCATATATTTT
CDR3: CASSPVLPGGNTIYF